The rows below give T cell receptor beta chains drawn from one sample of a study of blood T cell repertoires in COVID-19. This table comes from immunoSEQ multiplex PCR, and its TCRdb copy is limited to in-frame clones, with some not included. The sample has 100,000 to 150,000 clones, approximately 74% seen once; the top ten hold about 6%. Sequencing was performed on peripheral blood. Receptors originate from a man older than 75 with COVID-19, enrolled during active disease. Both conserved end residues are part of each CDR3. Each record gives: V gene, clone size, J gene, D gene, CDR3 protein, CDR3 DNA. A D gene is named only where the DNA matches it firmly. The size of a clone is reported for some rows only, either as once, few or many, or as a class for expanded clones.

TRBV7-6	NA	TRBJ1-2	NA	CASSLGRGTNYGYTF	TGTGCCAGCAGCTTGGGGAGGGGGACAAACTATGGCTACACCTTC
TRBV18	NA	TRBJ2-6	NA	CASSPLLSGANVLTF	TGTGCCAGCTCACCCCTTCTCTCTGGGGCCAACGTCCTGACTTTC
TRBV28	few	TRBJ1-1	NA	CASNKGQVTEAFF	TGTGCCAGCAACAAGGGGCAGGTCACTGAAGCTTTCTTT
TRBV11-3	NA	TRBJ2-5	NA	CASSLGGHETQYF	TGTGCCAGCAGCTTAGGGGGGCATGAGACCCAGTACTTC
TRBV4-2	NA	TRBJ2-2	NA	CASSQRQQNTGELFF	TGTGCCAGCAGCCAACGACAGCAAAACACCGGGGAGCTGTTTTTT
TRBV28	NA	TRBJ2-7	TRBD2	CASSSPGLVEQYF	TGTGCCAGCAGTTCCCCGGGACTAGTAGAGCAGTACTTC
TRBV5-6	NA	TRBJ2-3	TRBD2	CASSPDFAGGYTDTQYF	TGTGCCAGCAGCCCCGACTTTGCGGGAGGGTACACAGATACGCAGTATTTT
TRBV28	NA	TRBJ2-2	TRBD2	CASSLNSGSLAGELFF	TGTGCCAGCAGTTTAAATAGCGGGAGTCTGGCCGGGGAGCTGTTTTTT
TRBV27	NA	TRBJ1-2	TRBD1	CASSSGQGRSGYTF	TGTGCCAGCAGTTCAGGACAGGGGAGGAGTGGCTACACCTTC
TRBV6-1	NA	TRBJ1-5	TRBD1	CASSTTGGDQPQHF	TGTGCCAGCAGTACGACAGGGGGGGATCAGCCCCAGCATTTT
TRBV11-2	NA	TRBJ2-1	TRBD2	CASSSREGGNEQFF	TGTGCCAGCAGCTCTCGGGAGGGTGGGAATGAGCAGTTCTTC
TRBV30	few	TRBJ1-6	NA	CAWTQGSPLHF	TGTGCCTGGACCCAGGGGTCACCCCTCCACTTT
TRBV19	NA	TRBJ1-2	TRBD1	CAVFRGDRKDGYTF	TGTGCCGTTTTCCGGGGGGACAGGAAGGATGGCTACACCTTC
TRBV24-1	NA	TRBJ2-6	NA	CATSDYGAGANVLTF	TGTGCCACCAGTGATTACGGTGCTGGGGCCAACGTCCTGACTTTC
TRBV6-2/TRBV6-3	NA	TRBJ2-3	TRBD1	CASSYWQGADTQYF	TGTGCCAGCAGTTATTGGCAGGGGGCAGATACGCAGTATTTT
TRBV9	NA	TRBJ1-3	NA	CASSVDSRNTIYF	TGTGCCAGCAGCGTAGACTCTCGGAACACCATATATTTT
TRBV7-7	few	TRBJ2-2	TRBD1	CASSVGTAAGELFF	TGTGCTAGCAGCGTCGGGACAGCGGCCGGGGAGCTGTTTTTT
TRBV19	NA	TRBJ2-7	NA	CACQLSYEQYF	TGTGCCTGCCAACTATCCTACGAGCAGTACTTC
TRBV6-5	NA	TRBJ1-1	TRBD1	CASSYTTGVTEAFF	TGTGCCAGCAGTTACACTACAGGGGTCACTGAAGCTTTCTTT
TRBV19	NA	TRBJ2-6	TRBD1	CASSIRGSGANVLTF	TGTGCCAGTAGTATCAGGGGGTCTGGGGCCAACGTCCTGACTTTC
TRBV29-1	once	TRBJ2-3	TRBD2	CSVGKTSGRTDTQYF	TGCAGCGTTGGAAAGACTAGCGGGAGAACGGATACGCAGTATTTT
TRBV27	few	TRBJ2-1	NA	CASGLSSDNEQFF	TGTGCCAGCGGCCTTTCTAGCGACAATGAGCAGTTCTTC
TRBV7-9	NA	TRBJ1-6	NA	CASSLAAVGDSPLHF	TGTGCCAGCAGCTTAGCAGCCGTAGGGGATTCACCCCTCCACTTT
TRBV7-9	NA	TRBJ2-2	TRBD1	CASSWTGRNTGELFF	TGTGCCAGCAGCTGGACAGGGAGGAACACCGGGGAGCTGTTTTTT
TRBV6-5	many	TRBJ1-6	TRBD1	CASSYSQGTANSPLHF	TGTGCCAGCAGTTACTCACAGGGGACGGCCAATTCACCCCTCCACTTT
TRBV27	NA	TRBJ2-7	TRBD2	CASRGQKSGTSVYEQYF	TGTGCCAGCAGGGGACAGAAGTCCGGGACTAGCGTCTACGAGCAGTACTTC
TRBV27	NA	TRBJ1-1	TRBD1	CASSRDSFMNTEAFF	TGTGCCAGCAGTCGGGACAGCTTCATGAACACTGAAGCTTTCTTT
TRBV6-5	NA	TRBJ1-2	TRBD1	CASSYGTVYGYTF	TGTGCCAGCAGCTACGGGACAGTCTATGGCTACACCTTC
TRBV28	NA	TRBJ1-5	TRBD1	CASTLSRDRGYSNQPQHF	TGTGCCAGCACCTTAAGCCGGGACAGGGGGTATAGCAATCAGCCCCAGCATTTT
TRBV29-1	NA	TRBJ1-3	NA	CSVARSAGNTIYF	TGCAGCGTTGCCCGCAGTGCTGGAAACACCATATATTTT
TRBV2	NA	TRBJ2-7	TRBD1	CASRQGQAYEQYF	TGTGCCAGCAGACAAGGACAGGCCTACGAGCAGTACTTC
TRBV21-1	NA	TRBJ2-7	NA	CASRLDSPESYEQYF	TGTGCCAGCCGTCTAGACAGTCCTGAATCCTACGAGCAGTACTTC
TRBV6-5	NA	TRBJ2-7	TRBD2	CASSYSPAGPIYEQYF	TGTGCCAGCAGTTACTCTCCAGCGGGGCCCATCTACGAGCAGTACTTC
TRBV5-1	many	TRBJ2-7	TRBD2	CASSHGTSGRSYEQYF	TGCGCCAGCAGCCATGGGACTAGCGGGAGATCCTACGAGCAGTACTTC
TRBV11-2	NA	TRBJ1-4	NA	CASSLVLGSNEKLFF	TGTGCCAGCAGCTTAGTGTTGGGCAGTAATGAAAAACTGTTTTTT
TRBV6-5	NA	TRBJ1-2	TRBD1	CASSYSGQGGYGYTF	TGTGCCAGCAGTTACTCTGGACAGGGTGGCTATGGCTACACCTTC
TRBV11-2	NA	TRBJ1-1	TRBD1	CASSGQGASVAEAFF	TGTGCCAGCAGCGGACAGGGGGCCTCGGTGGCTGAAGCTTTCTTT
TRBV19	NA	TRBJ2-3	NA	CASSIREPGDTQYF	TGTGCCAGTAGTATCCGGGAGCCCGGGGATACGCAGTATTTT
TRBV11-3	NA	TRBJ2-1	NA	CASSLGRTRGDEQFF	TGTGCCAGCAGCTTAGGCCGCACCAGGGGAGATGAGCAGTTCTTC
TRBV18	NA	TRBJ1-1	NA	CASSPRSGANTEAFF	TGTGCCAGCTCACCACGGTCAGGTGCGAACACTGAAGCTTTCTTT
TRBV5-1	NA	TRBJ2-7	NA	CASRQDTYEQYF	TGCGCCAGCAGACAAGACACCTACGAGCAGTACTTC
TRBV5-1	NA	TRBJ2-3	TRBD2	CASSLDGRTDTQYF	TGCGCCAGCAGCTTGGACGGGAGGACGGATACGCAGTATTTT
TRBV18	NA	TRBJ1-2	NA	CASSPIGGDYGYTF	TGTGCCAGCTCACCTATCGGAGGGGACTATGGCTACACCTTC
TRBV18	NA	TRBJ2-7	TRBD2	CASSPSGRSSYEQYF	TGTGCCAGCTCCCCCAGCGGGAGATCCTCCTACGAGCAGTACTTC
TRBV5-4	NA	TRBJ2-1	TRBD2	CASSYGRGFGNEQFF	TGTGCCAGCAGCTACGGGAGGGGGTTTGGCAATGAGCAGTTCTTC
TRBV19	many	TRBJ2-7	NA	CASSDRFSEQYF	TGTGCCAGTAGTGACAGGTTCAGCGAGCAGTACTTC
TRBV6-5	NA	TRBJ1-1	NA	CATRRAEAFF	TGTGCCACTAGGAGGGCTGAAGCTTTCTTT
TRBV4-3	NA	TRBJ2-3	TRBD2	CASSQGAAGGPSSTDTQYF	TGCGCCAGCAGCCAAGGGGCTGCGGGAGGGCCCTCTAGCACAGATACGCAGTATTTT
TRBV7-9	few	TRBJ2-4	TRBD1	CASNRQGETKNIQYF	TGTGCCAGCAACCGACAGGGGGAGACCAAAAACATTCAGTACTTC
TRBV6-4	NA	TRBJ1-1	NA	CASSPQGRGEAFF	TGTGCCAGCAGCCCACAGGGCCGGGGTGAAGCTTTCTTT
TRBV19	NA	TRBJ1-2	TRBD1	CASSVLPGQGAYGYTF	TGTGCCAGTAGTGTACTTCCGGGACAGGGGGCTTATGGCTACACCTTC
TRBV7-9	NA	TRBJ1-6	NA	CASSLDIDNSPLHF	TGTGCCAGCAGCTTAGATATAGATAATTCACCCCTCCACTTT
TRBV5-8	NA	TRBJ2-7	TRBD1	CASSTGQGMRVEQYF	TGTGCCAGCAGCACGGGACAGGGGATGAGGGTCGAGCAGTACTTC
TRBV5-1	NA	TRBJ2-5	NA	CASDPGMGETQYF	TGCGCCAGCGACCCAGGGATGGGAGAGACCCAGTACTTC